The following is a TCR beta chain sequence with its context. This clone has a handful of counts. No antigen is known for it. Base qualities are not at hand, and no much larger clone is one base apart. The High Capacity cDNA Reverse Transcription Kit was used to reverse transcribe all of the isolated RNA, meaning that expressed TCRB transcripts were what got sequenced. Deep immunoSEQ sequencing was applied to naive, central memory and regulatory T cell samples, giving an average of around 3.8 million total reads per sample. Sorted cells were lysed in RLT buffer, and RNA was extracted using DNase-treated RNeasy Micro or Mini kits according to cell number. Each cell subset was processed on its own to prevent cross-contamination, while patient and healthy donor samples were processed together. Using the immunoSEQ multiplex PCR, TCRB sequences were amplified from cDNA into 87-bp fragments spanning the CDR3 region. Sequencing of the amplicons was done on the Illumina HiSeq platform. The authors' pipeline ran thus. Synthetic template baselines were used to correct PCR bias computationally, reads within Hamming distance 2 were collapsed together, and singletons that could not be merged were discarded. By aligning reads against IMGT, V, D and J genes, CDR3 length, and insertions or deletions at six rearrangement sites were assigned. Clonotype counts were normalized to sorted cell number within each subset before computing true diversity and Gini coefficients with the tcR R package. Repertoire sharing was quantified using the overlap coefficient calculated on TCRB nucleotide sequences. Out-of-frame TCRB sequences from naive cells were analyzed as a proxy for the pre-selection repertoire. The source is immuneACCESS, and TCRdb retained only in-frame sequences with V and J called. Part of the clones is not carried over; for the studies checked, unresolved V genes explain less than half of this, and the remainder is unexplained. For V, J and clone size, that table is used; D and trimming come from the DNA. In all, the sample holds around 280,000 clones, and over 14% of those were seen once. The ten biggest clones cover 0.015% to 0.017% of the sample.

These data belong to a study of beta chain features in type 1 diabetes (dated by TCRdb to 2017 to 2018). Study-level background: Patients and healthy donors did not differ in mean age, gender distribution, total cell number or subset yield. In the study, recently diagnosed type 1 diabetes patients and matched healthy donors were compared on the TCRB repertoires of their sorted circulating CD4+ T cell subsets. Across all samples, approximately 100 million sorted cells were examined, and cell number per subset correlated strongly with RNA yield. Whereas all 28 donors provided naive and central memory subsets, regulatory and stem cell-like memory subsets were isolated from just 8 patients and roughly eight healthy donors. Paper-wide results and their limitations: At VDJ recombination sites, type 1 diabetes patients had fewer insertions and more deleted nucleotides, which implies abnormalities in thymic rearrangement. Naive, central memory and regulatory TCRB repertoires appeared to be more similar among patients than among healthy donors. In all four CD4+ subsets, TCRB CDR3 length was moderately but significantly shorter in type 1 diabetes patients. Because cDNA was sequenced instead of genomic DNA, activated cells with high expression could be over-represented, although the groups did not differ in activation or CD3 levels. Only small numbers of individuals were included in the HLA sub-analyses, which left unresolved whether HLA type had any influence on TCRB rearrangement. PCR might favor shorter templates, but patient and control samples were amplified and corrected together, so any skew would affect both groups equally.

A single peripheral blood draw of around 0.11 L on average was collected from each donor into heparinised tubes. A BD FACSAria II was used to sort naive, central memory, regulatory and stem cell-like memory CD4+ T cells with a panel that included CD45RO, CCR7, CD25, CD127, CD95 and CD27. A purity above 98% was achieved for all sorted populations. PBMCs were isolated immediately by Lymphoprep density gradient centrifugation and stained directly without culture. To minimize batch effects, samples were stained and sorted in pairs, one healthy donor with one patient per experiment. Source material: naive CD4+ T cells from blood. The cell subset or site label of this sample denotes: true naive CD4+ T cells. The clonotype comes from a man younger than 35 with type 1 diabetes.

At the DNA level, the sequence is TGTGCCAGCAGGTCTCAGGGACAGGTGGCGAACACTGAAGCTTTCTTT. Its coded protein is CASRSQGQVANTEAFF. The chain employs TRBV27 and TRBJ1-1; TRBD1 fits 8 bases in the junction. Trimming accounts for 6 bases at V and 1 base at J, while the number of junction bases matched to no gene is 10. From the germline V gene (reference sequence), CDR1 is MNHEY and CDR2 is SMNVEV. From its cysteine to its phenylalanine, the CDR3 spans 16 amino acids. The sequence is cut down to CDR3 DNA, 48 bases in frame from base 1.